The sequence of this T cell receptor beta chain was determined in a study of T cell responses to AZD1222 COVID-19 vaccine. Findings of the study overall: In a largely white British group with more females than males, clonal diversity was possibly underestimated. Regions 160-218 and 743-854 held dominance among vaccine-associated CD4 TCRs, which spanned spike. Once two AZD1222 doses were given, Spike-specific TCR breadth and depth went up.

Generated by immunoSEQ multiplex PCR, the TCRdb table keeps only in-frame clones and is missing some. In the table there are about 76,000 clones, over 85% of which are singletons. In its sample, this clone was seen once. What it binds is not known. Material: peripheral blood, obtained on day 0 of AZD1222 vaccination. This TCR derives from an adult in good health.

CDR3 nucleotides: TGTGCCAGCAGCGTAGTGGTTGGGTATGGCTACACCTTC. Protein product: CASSVVVGYGYTF. The chain has TRBV9 and TRBJ1-2; no clear D. The CDR3 spans 13 residues. V was shortened by 0 bases and J by 5 bases, with 8 bases between the two germline ends. The germline gives CDR1 SGDLS, CDR2 YYNGEE.